The T cell receptor (beta chain) under discussion was sequenced for a study of shared clonotypes between healthy human individuals. Study-wide findings and caveats: Shared across a few donors were around 5% of the naive CD4 clonotypes. Generally, estimated richness proved larger in naive subsets than it did in memory subsets.

TCRdb keeps only in-frame clones here, not all; method: immunoSEQ multiplex PCR. The table has fewer than 1.8 million clones, approximately 98.5% seen once. Notes on this clone: As yet, its antigen is unknown.

Donors, healthy HIV-negative adults, lacked recent acute infections or vaccinations. Germline assignment: CDR1 MGHDK and CDR2 SYGVNS. Between the trimmed V and J ends, which lost 4 bases and 7 bases, there was a span of 25 bases. The CDR3 consists of 17 residues. Sequenced: naive CD4+ T cells sorted from blood. As for subset: CD45RA+ positively selected. This sequence was found in a young man in good health. The chain recombines TRBV25-1 with TRBJ1-2; possible D gene TRBD1, 6 bases. CDR3 in amino acids: CASSAVGSDRRQVGYTF. CDR3 nucleotides: TGTGCCAGCAGTGCCGTAGGGAGCGACAGGCGGCAAGTTGGCTACACCTTC.